These 20 T cell receptor beta chains were sequenced from one sample in a study of blood T cell repertoires in COVID-19. Clones were read by immunoSEQ multiplex PCR, and TCRdb kept only the in-frame ones, dropping some. This sample carries about 330,000 clones, about 87% of them seen once, and the ten largest clones take over 4.5%. Specimen: PBMCs or T cells enriched from blood (not recorded which). These receptors came from a man under 40 who had recovered from COVID-19.

V and J are TRBV19 and TRBJ1-4, with D maybe TRBD1 (5 bases). V dropped 5 bases and J dropped 0 bases, with 13 bases sitting between them. This CDR3 has 16 amino acids. Germline CDR1 and CDR2: LNHDA and SQIVND (reference sequence). CDR3 protein: CASSLGLFATNEKLFF. CDR3 coding DNA: TGTGCCAGTAGTCTGGGACTATTTGCAACTAATGAAAAACTGTTTTTT.

This chain joins TRBV7-8 and TRBJ2-2, with 9 nucleotides matching TRBD1. The trim removed 6 bases at V and 4 bases at J, leaving 15 bases unmatched. The CDR3 is 18 amino acids. Looked up from germline, CDR1 is SGHVS and CDR2 is FQNEAQ. For the CDR3, the DNA is TGTGCCAGCAGTCCCAAATCCCCGGGACAGGGAAGCACCGGGGAGCTGTTTTTT. It codes for CASSPKSPGQGSTGELFF.

This rearrangement joins TRBV5-5 to TRBJ1-1; D gene ambiguous. CDR3 length: 15 residues. The germline CDR1 and CDR2 sequences are SGHKS and YYEKEE (reference sequence). With 4 bases removed from V and 4 bases from J, the gap between germline ends came to 17 bases. For the CDR3, the DNA is TGTGCCAGCAGCCCATATCAGGTACTGCTCACTGAAGCTTTCTTT. Its protein product is CASSPYQVLLTEAFF.

The chain joins TRBV30 to TRBJ2-1; maybe TRBD1 (5 bases). The V gene lost 2 bases and the J gene lost 8 bases, with 13 bases spanning the gap. Germline values: CDR1 GTSNPN, CDR2 SVGIG (reference sequence). The CDR3 is 13 amino acids. The CDR3 region is CAWSISRVHEQFF. CDR3 nucleotide sequence: TGTGCCTGGAGTATCTCCAGGGTCCATGAGCAGTTCTTC.

V gene TRBV19 combines with J gene TRBJ1-1, with unresolved D. Germline V gene data show CDR1 as LNHDA and CDR2 as SQIVND (reference sequence). V was trimmed by 8 bases and J by 1 base, leaving 8 bases between them. This CDR3 spans 12 amino acids. The CDR3 is CASRDGNTEAFF. DNA of the CDR3: TGTGCCAGTCGGGATGGGAACACTGAAGCTTTCTTT.

The chain joins TRBV5-4 to TRBJ2-7, with TRBD2 as a possible D gene (6 bases). V lost 6 bases and J lost 3, with 13 bases in between. The CDR3 sequence is 13 residues long. Germline V CDR1 and CDR2: SGHNT, YYREEE (reference sequence). The CDR3 bases are TGTGCCAGCACCACGACCGGGGGCTACGAGCAGTACTTC. Protein: CASTTTGGYEQYF.

Comments on this clone: Within the sample, other DNA sequences also encode this same CDR3. The rearrangement uses TRBV7-9 and TRBJ1-1; maybe TRBD1 (5 bases). The CDR3 is 15 residues long. Germline V gene data show CDR1 as SEHNR and CDR2 as FQNEAQ (reference sequence). Trimming shortened V by 2 bases and J by 0 bases, and 10 bases separated the two germline ends. CDR3 nucleotide sequence: TGTGCCAGCAGCTTAAGGCAGGGCATGAACACTGAAGCTTTCTTT. Protein: CASSLRQGMNTEAFF.

The chain combines TRBV5-1 with TRBJ2-7, with 7 bases fitting TRBD2. Germline V CDR1 and CDR2: SGHRS, YFSETQ. The CDR3 totals 16 residues. V shed 3 bases and J 3 bases; nucleotides not matched to a gene: 12. CDR3 amino acids: CASSSIRDGRDYEQYF. In DNA form, the CDR3 reads TGCGCCAGCAGCTCAATCCGGGATGGGAGGGACTACGAGCAGTACTTC.

The genes are TRBV18 and TRBJ2-1, with 8 bases that match TRBD1. V gave up 5 bases and J gave up 8 bases; unmatched junction bases: 8. Per the germline V gene, CDR1 is KGHSH and CDR2 is LQKENI. CDR3 length: 14 residues. The CDR3 loop is CASSYRGIGDEQFF. As DNA, the CDR3 is TGTGCCAGCTCATACAGGGGGATAGGCGATGAGCAGTTCTTC.

The chain recombines TRBV9 with TRBJ1-1, with unresolved D. The CDR3 sequence is 13 residues long. V gave up 0 bases and J gave up 10 bases, with 13 bases separating them. Germline V gene data show CDR1 as SGDLS and CDR2 as YYNGEE. The CDR3, as DNA: TGTGCCAGCAGCGTAGTTATGATTTCGGGAGCTTTCTTT. It encodes CASSVVMISGAFF.

V is TRBV4-2 and J is TRBJ2-7; TRBD1 agrees at 7 bases. The CDR3 has 15 amino acids. Germline V gene sequence: CDR1 LGHNA, CDR2 YNFKEQ. The V segment lost 0 bases and the J segment 4 bases; nucleotides outside the gene matches: 6. The CDR3: CASSQDRQGDYEQYF. CDR3 coding DNA: TGTGCCAGCAGCCAAGATCGGCAGGGGGATTACGAGCAGTACTTC.

The chain recombines TRBV7-9 with TRBJ1-1, with TRBD1 identical over 9 bases. The junction had 7 bases not matched to a gene; V was cut back by 7 bases and J by 10 bases. The V gene's germline CDR1 is SEHNR and CDR2 FQNEAQ (reference sequence). This CDR3 region has 12 residues. CDR3 DNA sequence: TGTGCCAGCATTGGACAGGGGAGGGTAGCTTTCTTT. It encodes CASIGQGRVAFF.

The V call is TRBV28, the J call TRBJ1-1; D uncertain. Germline loops: CDR1 MDHEN, CDR2 SYDVKM. The CDR3 has 16 residues. V shed 5 bases and J shed 0 bases, with 16 bases lying between them. The DNA for the CDR3 is TGTGCCAGCAGTCCCCCCGGGTTTCGGCTGAACACTGAAGCTTTCTTT. It encodes CASSPPGFRLNTEAFF.

The chain uses TRBV30 and TRBJ1-2; 9 bases map to TRBD1. V lost 8 bases and J lost 5; bases outside the gene matches: 18. The CDR3 is 16 amino acids. The germline V gene encodes CDR1 GTSNPN and CDR2 SVGIG (reference sequence). CDR3 residues: CARALPDPGTGYGYTF. CDR3 bases: TGTGCCCGGGCCTTACCGGACCCCGGGACAGGGTATGGCTACACCTTC.

This chain links TRBV18 with TRBJ1-6, with D possibly matching TRBD1 (5 bases). Trimming removed 1 base at V and 7 bases at J, with 11 bases between. Germline assignment: CDR1 KGHSH and CDR2 LQKENI. The CDR3 loop spans 15 amino acids. In DNA, the CDR3 is TGTGCCAGCTCACCACGGGGGGAACCCAATTCACCCCTCCACTTT. Its translation: CASSPRGEPNSPLHF.

The gene calls are TRBV5-4 and TRBJ2-1, with 7 bases identical to TRBD1. After removal of 9 bases from V and 8 bases from J, the junction contained 11 bases not matched to a gene. This CDR3 is 13 amino acids long. Looked up from germline, CDR1 is SGHNT and CDR2 is YYREEE (reference sequence). CDR3 loop: CAIARDSEDEQFF. In nucleotides, the CDR3 is TGTGCCATCGCGAGGGACAGTGAGGATGAGCAGTTCTTC.

This clone was observed once. V and J are TRBV5-1 and TRBJ2-3, with TRBD1 matching over 8 bases. The CDR3 has 14 residues. The ends lost 4 bases at V and 6 bases at J; junction bases unmatched: 7. Germline assignment: CDR1 SGHRS and CDR2 YFSETQ. The CDR3: CASSLDRVRDTQYF. The CDR3 DNA is TGCGCCAGCAGCCTGGACAGGGTTAGGGATACGCAGTATTTT. The variable domain in full, with the rest retrieved from reference TRBV5-1 and TRBJ2-3, is KAGVTQTPRYLIKTRGQQVTLSCSPISGHRSVSWYQQTPGQGLQFLFEYFSETQRNKGNFPGRFSGRQFSNSRSEMNVSTLELGDSALYLCASSLDRVRDTQYFGPGTRLTVL.

The chain has TRBV5-1 and TRBJ1-6; 8 nucleotides match TRBD1. The length of the CDR3 is 14 residues. With 6 bases clipped from V and 10 bases from J, the junction kept 9 bases outside the gene matches. CDR1 SGHRS and CDR2 YFSETQ come from the germline V gene. DNA of the CDR3: TGCGCCAGCAAGAGCATACAGGGGGACTCACCCCTCCACTTT. This gives the protein CASKSIQGDSPLHF.

The V gene is TRBV24-1, the J gene TRBJ2-3, with TRBD1 identical over 7 bases. V trimming: 4 bases; J trimming: 2 bases; junction bases outside the gene matches: 5. Germline lookup yields CDR1 KGHDR and CDR2 SFDVKD. The CDR3 totals 15 residues. Here the CDR3 reads CATSDRDRYTDTQYF. The CDR3 DNA sequence: TGTGCCACCAGTGACAGGGACAGATACACAGATACGCAGTATTTT.

The J gene is TRBJ1-1, the V gene TRBV10-1; D remains ambiguous. CDR1 and CDR2 (germline): WNHNN, SYGVQD (reference sequence). V was pared by 2 bases and J by 7 bases, with 8 bases between. The CDR3 is 12 residues long. The CDR3 DNA reads TGCGCCAGCAGTGAGACCCGGTTTGAAGCTTTCTTT. Residues: CASSETRFEAFF.